Listed below are T cell receptor beta chains from one sample, sequenced in a study of regulatory T cells in long-lasting Graves disease. TCRdb re-called the multiplex PCR reads through MiXCR, storing one row per CDR3 protein. Of 600,000 to 800,000 distinct CDR3 sequences listed, approximately 31% are singletons. Sequenced here: peripheral blood mononuclear cells (PBMCs), sampled when the disease was refractory, from a patient treated with antithyroid drugs. The source is a female donor with Graves disease. Each CDR3 is given with its conserved first and last residue. D genes are given only for firm matches. Only part of the rows carry a size: once, few, many, or a class if the clone is expanded.

>TRBJ2-4|TRBV9|NA|NA
TGTGCCAGCAGCTCAGCCGGGACTCTGCTCAACATTCAGTACTTC
CASSSAGTLLNIQYF
>TRBJ1-5|TRBV6-1|NA|once
TGTGCCAGCAGTCCGCAGGCGTATCAGCCCCAGCATTTT
CASSPQAYQPQHF
>TRBJ1-5|TRBV6-1|NA|few
TGTGCCAGCAGTGAAGGTTCCATTCGAGGCAATCAGCCCCAGCATTTT
CASSEGSIRGNQPQHF
>TRBJ2-2|TRBV29-1|NA|NA
TGCAGCGTTGAAGATGACGGAACCGGGGAGCTGTTTTTT
CSVEDDGTGELFF
>TRBJ2-5|TRBV18|NA|NA
TGTGCCAGCTCACCGTCCTACAGTCAAGAGACCCAGTACTTC
CASSPSYSQETQYF
>TRBJ1-2|TRBV28|NA|many
TGTGCCAGCATAGCCCAGGGGATCCTTGAGTATGGCTACACCTTC
CASIAQGILEYGYTF
>TRBJ2-5|TRBV7-3|NA|few
TGTGCCAGCAGCTTAACTGCGGCTCCCACTAGGACCCAGTACTTC
CASSLTAAPTRTQYF
>TRBJ1-5|TRBV20-1|NA|many
TGCAGTGCTGGACGTTCAGGGAGCAATCAGCCCCAGCATTTT
CSAGRSGSNQPQHF
>TRBJ2-5|TRBV20-1|TRBD1|NA
TGCAGTGCTAGGCACACAGGGGGCGGATTAGAAGAGACCCAGTACTTC
CSARHTGGGLEETQYF
>TRBJ1-2|TRBV3-1|NA|NA
TGTGCCAGCAGCCAAGAAGGGTTCGGGAGCGGCTATGGCTACACCTTC
CASSQEGFGSGYGYTF
>TRBJ2-1|TRBV12-3/TRBV12-4|TRBD2|NA
TGTCCCAGCGGGATAGCGGGAGGGCAAGGTGAGCAGTTCTTC
CPSGIAGGQGEQFF
>TRBJ2-7|TRBV11-2|TRBD2|NA
TGTGCCAGCAGCTTAAGTGGTGCGGGGGTCCACGAGCAGTACTTC
CASSLSGAGVHEQYF
>TRBJ1-2|TRBV12-3/TRBV12-4|TRBD1|many
TGTGCCAGCACCGTTTCGCTACAGGGGGCTCATGGCTACACCTTC
CASTVSLQGAHGYTF
>TRBJ2-5|TRBV20-1|NA|NA
TGCAGTGCAAAGCTGGTCCCTATACAAGAGACCCAGTACTTC
CSAKLVPIQETQYF
>TRBJ2-7|TRBV7-3|TRBD1|NA
TGTGCCAGCAGCTTAACCACAGGGGAATTCTACGAGCAGTACTTC
CASSLTTGEFYEQYF
>TRBJ2-7|TRBV20-1|TRBD1|NA
TGCAGTGCTAGGGACACCGGGACAGGGTCCTACGAGCAGTACTTC
CSARDTGTGSYEQYF
>TRBJ1-1|TRBV7-3|NA|NA
TGTGCCAGCAGCTTAACGGCTTTTCCGAACACTGAAGCTTTCTTT
CASSLTAFPNTEAFF
>TRBJ1-2|TRBV5-1|TRBD1|few
TGCGCCAGCAGCTTCCCCGGGACAGGGAGCGGCTACACCTTC
CASSFPGTGSGYTF
>TRBJ1-1|TRBV13|NA|few
TGTGCCAGCAGCTTGGGTGGATACGCTGAAGCTTTCTTT
CASSLGGYAEAFF
>TRBJ1-2|TRBV6-4|TRBD1|few
TGTGCCAGCAGCCCCAGGGGGCCTAACTATGGCTACACCTTC
CASSPRGPNYGYTF
>TRBJ2-7|TRBV6-2/TRBV6-3|TRBD2|NA
TGTGCCAGCGGGAGAGGACTAGCGGGAGGGGGCGGCGAGCAGTACTTC
CASGRGLAGGGGEQYF